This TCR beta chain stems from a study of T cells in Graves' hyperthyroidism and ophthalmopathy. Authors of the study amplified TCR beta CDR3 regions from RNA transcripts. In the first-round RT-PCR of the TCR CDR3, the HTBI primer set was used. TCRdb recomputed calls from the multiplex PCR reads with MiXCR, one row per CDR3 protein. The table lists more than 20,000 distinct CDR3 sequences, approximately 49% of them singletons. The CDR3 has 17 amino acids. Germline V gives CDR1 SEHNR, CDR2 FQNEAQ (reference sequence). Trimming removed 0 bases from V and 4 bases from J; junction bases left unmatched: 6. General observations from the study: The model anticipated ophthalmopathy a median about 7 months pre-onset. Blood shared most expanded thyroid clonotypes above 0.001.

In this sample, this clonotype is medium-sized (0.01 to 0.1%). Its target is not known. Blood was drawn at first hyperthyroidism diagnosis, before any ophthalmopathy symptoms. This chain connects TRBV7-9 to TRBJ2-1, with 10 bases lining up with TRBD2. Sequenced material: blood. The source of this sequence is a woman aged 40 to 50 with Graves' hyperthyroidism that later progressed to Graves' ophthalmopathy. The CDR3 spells CASSLAWQAGGYNEQFF. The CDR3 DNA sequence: TGTGCCAGCAGCTTAGCGTGGCAAGCGGGAGGGTACAATGAGCAGTTCTTC.